This is a list of T cell receptor beta chains from one sample in a study of blood T cell repertoires in COVID-19. Only in-frame clones appear in the TCRdb table, and some are missing; sequencing was by immunoSEQ multiplex PCR. Among under 300,000 clones listed, more than 85% were seen once. The source material was PBMCs or T cells enriched from blood (not recorded which). The receptor set was obtained from a man aged 40-55 years who had recovered from COVID-19. CDR3s include the opening cysteine and the closing phenylalanine or tryptophan. A D gene is named only where the DNA matches it firmly. Not all rows give a size; the values are once, few, many and, for expanded clones, a class.

clone_size d_call j_call v_call cdr3_aa cdr3_nt
NA NA TRBJ1-4 TRBV18 CASSPTVEKLFF TGTGCCAGCTCACCGACAGTCGAAAAACTGTTTTTT
NA NA TRBJ2-7 TRBV29-1 CSVEEGQGKDEQYF TGCAGCGTTGAAGAGGGCCAGGGTAAGGACGAGCAGTACTTC
NA NA TRBJ2-7 TRBV6-5 CASSSLKAGTTYEQYF TGTGCCAGCAGTTCACTCAAGGCAGGAACAACCTACGAGCAGTACTTC
NA NA TRBJ1-2 TRBV29-1 CSVVANYGYTF TGCAGCGTTGTGGCCAACTATGGCTACACCTTC
NA TRBD1 TRBJ2-7 TRBV5-4 CASSRDRSYEQYF TGTGCCAGCAGTCGGGACAGGTCCTACGAGCAGTACTTC
NA TRBD1 TRBJ1-2 TRBV28 CASRLTGSSYGYTF TGTGCCAGCAGGTTGACAGGGTCTTCCTATGGCTACACCTTC
once TRBD1 TRBJ1-5 TRBV11-2 CASSPGQGRNQPQHF TGTGCCAGCAGCCCCGGACAGGGCCGCAATCAGCCCCAGCATTTT
NA NA TRBJ2-3 TRBV6-5 CASSYLTTDTQYF TGTGCCAGCAGTTACTTAACAACAGATACGCAGTATTTT
NA TRBD2 TRBJ2-3 TRBV7-3 CASSVGGSGGSLQYTQYF TGTGCCAGCAGCGTTGGTGGAAGCGGGGGGTCGCTACAATATACGCAGTATTTT
NA NA TRBJ2-2 TRBV13 CASSTSGEFGAGELFF TGTGCCAGCAGCACTTCGGGGGAATTTGGGGCCGGGGAGCTGTTTTTT
once TRBD1 TRBJ2-2 TRBV27 CASSLSGQGLGELFF TGTGCCAGCAGTTTATCGGGACAGGGACTCGGGGAGCTGTTTTTT